This T cell receptor beta chain originates from a study of blood T cell repertoires in COVID-19. As processed by the authors: Estimation of nucleated cell counts was performed using reference gene primer amplification. Sequencing was performed with immunoSEQ multiplex PCR; in TCRdb, only in-frame clones are kept and a portion is missing. V, J and clone size derive from that table, while D and trimming were established from the DNA sequence. The sample includes around 280,000 clones, about 86% of them seen just once. The CDR3 loop spans 16 amino acids. Germline values: CDR1 MNHNS, CDR2 SASEGT. J gave up 3 bases and V 3 bases, and 6 bases lay outside the gene matches.

This receptor was taken from a woman aged 30 to 39 who had recovered from COVID-19. The chain joins TRBV6-1 to TRBJ1-5, with 9 bases that match TRBD1. The sequenced material came from peripheral blood. DNA of the CDR3: TGTGCCAGCAGTGACCTGGGGGACAGGGACAATCAGCCCCAGCATTTT. Encoded protein: CASSDLGDRDNQPQHF.